This T cell receptor beta chain was profiled in a study of cytomegalovirus exposure and HLA in healthy donors. Turning to this clone: Its antigen is not identified.

CDR3 length: 16 amino acids. The V segment lost 1 base and the J segment 5 bases; nucleotides outside the gene matches: 7. The germline V gene has CDR1 SGHAT and CDR2 FQNNGV. Among the 110 or so subjects of the validation cohort, separate from the approximately 700-subject first cohort, were the donors. Study results and caveats: For most TCR sequences rarity was the rule, although some public TCRs occurred in many donors.

The assay was immunoSEQ multiplex PCR, and TCRdb's table has in-frame clones only and misses some. Of roughly 150,000 clones in the sample, 70% to 90% were seen once. The sequencing input was PBMCs. This chain links TRBV11-2 with TRBJ2-5; 10 bases are shared with TRBD2. The clonotype was recovered from a man aged 18 to 30 in good health and CMV-seropositive. CDR3 loop: CASSLAPGLARETQYF. The DNA of the CDR3 is TGTGCCAGCAGCTTAGCCCCGGGACTAGCGCGGGAGACCCAGTACTTC.